This TCR beta chain was retrieved from a study of STAT5B mutations in CD4+ large granular lymphocyte leukemia. Sequenced by immunoSEQ multiplex PCR; TCRdb stores in-frame clones only, minus some. The sample has 30,000 to 40,000 clones, roughly nine tenths seen once; the top ten hold roughly 3.3%. Source material: CD4+ T cells from blood buffy coats. The sequence was obtained from a human donor in good health.

The CDR3 nucleotides are TGTGCCAGCAGCTTTGGGGGAGCCGGCAATCAGCCCCAGCATTTT. It codes for CASSFGGAGNQPQHF. V usage is TRBV7-2 and J usage is TRBJ1-5; maybe TRBD1 (5 bases). The CDR3 has 15 amino acids. Between the trimmed V and J ends, which lost 3 bases and 2 bases, there was a span of 11 bases. CDR1 is SGHTA, CDR2 FQGNSA, per germline.